Listed below are T cell receptor beta chains from one sample, sequenced in a study of T cell repertoires in cytomegalovirus infection. These TCRs' antigens remain unknown. MiXCR, run by TCRdb on the reads, gives a single entry per CDR3 protein. The sample records around 500,000 distinct CDR3 sequences, roughly 46% being singletons. This sample comprised cultured PBMCs, obtained from culture after CMV antigen stimulation. These TCRs come from a human donor in good health (CMV status not recorded). Some clones in this sample may be carry-over from other donors' samples. The CDR3 runs from the conserved cysteine through the conserved F or W. The order of the fields is J gene, clone size, D gene, V gene, CDR3 DNA, CDR3 protein. A D gene is named only where the DNA matches it firmly. For some rows the clone size is stated as once, few or many, or as a class when expanded; others skip it.

TRBJ1-5 | few | TRBD1 | TRBV7-4 | TGTGCCAGCAGCCCCGGACAGGCCGGGGCTAATCAGCCCCAGCATTTT | CASSPGQAGANQPQHF
TRBJ2-1 | - | - | TRBV20-1 | TGCAGTGCTAGAGATTTAGGGAGTTCCAGACCTGAGCAGTTCTTC | CSARDLGSSRPEQFF
TRBJ1-5 | few | TRBD1 | TRBV7-2 | TGTGCCAGCAGCAGAGACAGGGGGATTAATCAGCCCCAGCATTTT | CASSRDRGINQPQHF
TRBJ2-7 | few | - | TRBV11-2 | TGTGCCAGCAGCAGTTTATACAGGGAGGCCCACTACGAGCAGTACTTC | CASSSLYREAHYEQYF
TRBJ1-6 | - | - | TRBV27 | TGTGCCAGCAGTTTAGCTCGGCAGATTAATTCACCCCTCCACTTT | CASSLARQINSPLHF
TRBJ1-6 | - | - | TRBV7-6 | TGTGCCAGCAGCAAAAAGGGACCGGATTCACCCCTCCACTTT | CASSKKGPDSPLHF
TRBJ1-2 | few | - | TRBV11-2 | TGTGCCAGCAGCTTAGGCAGGGCCTATGGCTACACCTTC | CASSLGRAYGYTF
TRBJ2-1 | - | TRBD2 | TRBV7-6 | TGTGCCAGCAGCTTTGAGAGGACTAGCGAGAACAATGAGCAGTTCTTC | CASSFERTSENNEQFF
TRBJ1-2 | - | TRBD1 | TRBV12-3/TRBV12-4 | TGTGCCAGCAGCCATGACAGGGAGGATGGCTACACCTTC | CASSHDREDGYTF
TRBJ1-6 | few | - | TRBV7-2 | TGTGCCAGCAGCTCCCCGGGCTCCTATAATTCACCCCTCCACTTT | CASSSPGSYNSPLHF
TRBJ2-3 | - | - | TRBV7-2 | TGTGCCAGCAGCTTCTCCTTCGTCGACACGCAGTATTTT | CASSFSFVDTQYF
TRBJ2-5 | few | TRBD1 | TRBV7-2 | TGTGCCAGCAGCTCTGTACAGGGGTTGGGAGCGCAAGAGACCCAGTACTTC | CASSSVQGLGAQETQYF
TRBJ1-5 | - | - | TRBV19 | TGTGCCAGTAGTATTTCGGGAGAGCCCCAGCATTTT | CASSISGEPQHF
TRBJ1-5 | many | TRBD1 | TRBV12-3/TRBV12-4 | TGTGCCAGCAGCCGGGGGACAGCGGCGTCCACGGGGCCCCAGCATTTT | CASSRGTAASTGPQHF
TRBJ2-3 | - | - | TRBV6-1 | TGTGCCAGCAGACGGGGAATCGCAGATACGCAGTATTTT | CASRRGIADTQYF
TRBJ2-5 | - | TRBD1 | TRBV2 | TGTGCCAGCAGCGCCGGGACAGGGAAGGAAGAGACCCAGTACTTC | CASSAGTGKEETQYF
TRBJ2-7 | - | - | TRBV7-2 | TGTGCCAGCAGCTTAGTCCTAGCGCGCTCCTACGAGCAGTACTTC | CASSLVLARSYEQYF
TRBJ2-3 | few | - | TRBV7-2 | TGTGCCAGCAGCTTCGGACTAGATACGCAGTATTTT | CASSFGLDTQYF
TRBJ2-2 | - | TRBD2 | TRBV5-4 | TGTGCCAGCAGCAAAGGGACTAGCGGGAGTAGCACCGGGGAGCTGTTTTTT | CASSKGTSGSSTGELFF
TRBJ1-5 | many | - | TRBV7-2 | TGTGCCAGCAGCCCTAGCCTGTTTGGAAATCAGCCCCAGCATTTT | CASSPSLFGNQPQHF
TRBJ2-1 | - | - | TRBV4-1 | TGCGCCAGCAGACTCACCCCAATAGTCTACAATGAGCAGTTCTTC | CASRLTPIVYNEQFF
TRBJ2-1 | - | TRBD2 | TRBV7-2 | TGTGCCAGCAGCTCCGGGACTAGAGGGTCCTACCATGAGCAGTTCTTC | CASSSGTRGSYHEQFF